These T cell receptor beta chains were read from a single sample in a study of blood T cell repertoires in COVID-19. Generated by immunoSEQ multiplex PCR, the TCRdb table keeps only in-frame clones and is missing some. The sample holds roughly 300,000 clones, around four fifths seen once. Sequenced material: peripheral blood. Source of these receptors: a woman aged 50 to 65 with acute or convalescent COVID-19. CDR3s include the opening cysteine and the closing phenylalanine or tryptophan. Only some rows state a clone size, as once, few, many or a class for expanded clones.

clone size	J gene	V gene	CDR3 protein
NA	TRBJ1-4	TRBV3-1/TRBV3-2	CASSHRVTGTEKLFF
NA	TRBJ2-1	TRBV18	CASSRNTRTSGRAIEQFF
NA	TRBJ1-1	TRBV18	CANLVKEPDTEAFF
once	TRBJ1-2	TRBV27	CASRGGGFLRGYTF
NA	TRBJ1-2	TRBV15	CATSRSAQGTAGYTF
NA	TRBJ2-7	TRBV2	CASIGDRLGEQYF
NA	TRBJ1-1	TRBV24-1	CATSDYTEAFF
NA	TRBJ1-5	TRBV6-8	CAPAGTENYSNQPQHF
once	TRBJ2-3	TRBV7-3	CASSFSVRLAASTDTQYF
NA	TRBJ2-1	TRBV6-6	CASSYSSRGIYNEQFF
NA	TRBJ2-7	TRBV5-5	CASSHDSGGYEQYF
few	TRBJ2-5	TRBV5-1	CASSLGGREETQYF
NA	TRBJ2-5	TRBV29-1	CSALSGRQQETQYF
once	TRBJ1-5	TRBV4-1	CASSPANFVGGSGNQPQHF
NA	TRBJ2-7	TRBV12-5	CASGSTSGRPPTTYEQYF
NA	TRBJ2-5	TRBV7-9	CASSLLSPTQYF
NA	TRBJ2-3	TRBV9	CASSAREGTDTQYF
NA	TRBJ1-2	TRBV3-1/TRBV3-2	CASSGDRGDGYTF
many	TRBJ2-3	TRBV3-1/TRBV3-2	CASSLAGSTDTQYF
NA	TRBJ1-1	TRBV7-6	CASSLMGRTEAFF
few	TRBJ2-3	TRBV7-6	CASSLMADSFTDTQYF
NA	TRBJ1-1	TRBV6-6	CASMREGNTEAFF
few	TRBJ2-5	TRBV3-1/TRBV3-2	CASSQTAGSPETQYF
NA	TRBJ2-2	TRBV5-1	CASSLAGPTNTGELFF
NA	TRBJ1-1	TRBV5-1	CASSPRWGDTEAFF
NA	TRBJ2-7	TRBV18	CASSPGIDSLNEQYF
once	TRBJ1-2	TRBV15	CATSRVRGPDYGYTF
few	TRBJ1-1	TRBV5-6	CASSRQGTYPQNTEAFF
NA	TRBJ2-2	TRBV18	CASSQLSGQITGELFF
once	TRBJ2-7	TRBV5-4	CASSRGGADEQYF
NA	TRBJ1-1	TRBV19	CASSPFSAGEAFF
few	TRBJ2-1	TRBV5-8	CASSADSLSYNEQFF
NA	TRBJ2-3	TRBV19	CASSPGTVRSTDTQYF
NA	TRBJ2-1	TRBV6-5	CASRRTSSLEQFF
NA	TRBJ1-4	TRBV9	CASSPVSGSRLFF
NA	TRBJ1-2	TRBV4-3	CASSQASRGILGYTF
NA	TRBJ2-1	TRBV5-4	CASRRDRSSHEQFF
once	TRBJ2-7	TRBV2	CASRQGREQLYEQYF
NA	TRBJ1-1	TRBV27	CASSLQPTGGTEAFF
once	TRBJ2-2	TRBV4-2	CASSQGLAGGVNTGELFF
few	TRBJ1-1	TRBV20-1	CSASSLQEMNTEAFF
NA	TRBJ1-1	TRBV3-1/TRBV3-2	CASRRTVNTEAFF
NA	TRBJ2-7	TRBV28	CASRLATRAYEQYF
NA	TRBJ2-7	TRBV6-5	CASRASGRYEQYF
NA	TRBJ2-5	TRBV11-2	CASSPDRQETQYF
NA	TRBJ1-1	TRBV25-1	CASSEWTGNTEAFF
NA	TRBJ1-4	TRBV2	CASKLLTAGEKLFF
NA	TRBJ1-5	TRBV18	CASSTGYSNQPQHF
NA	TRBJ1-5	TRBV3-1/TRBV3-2	CASSQGGGTSNQPQHF
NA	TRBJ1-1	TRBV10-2	CASKSESEAFF
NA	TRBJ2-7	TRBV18	CASSTGTGGREQYF
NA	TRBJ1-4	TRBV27	CASSPGDRVPEKLFF
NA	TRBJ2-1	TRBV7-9	CASSPRGGNHEQFF
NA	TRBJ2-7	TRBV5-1	CASSLIGTGSSYEQYF
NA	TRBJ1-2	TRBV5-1	CASSSGGVRDYTF
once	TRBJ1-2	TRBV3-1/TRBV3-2	CASSRTGGAYGYTF
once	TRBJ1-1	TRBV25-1	CASSEYGFGTPKAFF